These T cell receptor beta chains were read from a single sample in a study of cytomegalovirus exposure and HLA in healthy donors. Assay: immunoSEQ multiplex PCR; the TCRdb copy retains only in-frame clones and omits some. The listing contains 100,000 to 150,000 clones. Sequenced input: PBMCs. The source is a woman aged 40 to 50 in good health and CMV-seropositive. CDR3s leave out the opening cysteine and the closing phenylalanine or tryptophan.

v_call	cdr3_aa
TRBV7-9	ASSSPGQGHEQY
TRBV14	ASSQVRTDTQY
TRBV5-4	ASSSAIEAF
TRBV6-4	ASSESGGGGTGELF
TRBV7-9	ASSSTSGTSNEQF
TRBV5-6	ASSLLAGSYGQF
TRBV15	ATSRDFGTPSSYEQY
TRBV7-2	ASSLRLAGGLDEQY
TRBV5-1	ASSRTGGVNEKLF
TRBV7-2	ASSQQPGDGYT
TRBV7-6	ASSPVTSTDTQY
TRBV10-3	AISEDTNTGELF
TRBV7-8	ASSLDGDYNEQF
TRBV7-9	ASSFQTIQGAGEKLF
TRBV5-6	ASRFTGSYNSPLH
TRBV6-6	ASGTSGSTDTQY
TRBV11-2	ASSLGKERY
TRBV6-5	ASTHGGLAREQY
TRBV7-9	ASSGRTGEAFEAF
TRBV19	ASSILQGQETQY
TRBV5-1	ASSLVLEVHEQY
TRBV11-2	ASSLVRTRANEQF
TRBV13	ASSFSSSYEQY
TRBV29-1	SVESGRDTEAF
TRBV25-1	ASSRTGGDEKLF
TRBV5-1	ASSLRGPTEAF
TRBV5-1	ASSLRPTPTYEQY
TRBV7-8	ATAEGTGVYEQY
TRBV4-1	ASSQGMVVAGGGEQY
TRBV12-2	ASRLCGGIGWASTNTGELF
TRBV6-1	ASISSGSAEQF
TRBV13	ASSLSGSGGHEQY
TRBV9	ASSPRTGYNEQF
TRBV7-9	ASSTDRGTGGNEQF
TRBV5-1	ASSLDVLGASYNEQF
TRBV23-1	ANPPGHDLKQY
TRBV10-2	ASSELSRGREQY
TRBV19	ASSYQGGELF
TRBV5-1	ASSIRQGLYEQY
TRBV12-5	ASGSGLAGGAYNEQF
TRBV28	ASSPHQGNEQF
TRBV7-3	ASSLEPGLAYEQY
TRBV7-2	ASSSTVSGNTIY